This entry features one T cell receptor beta chain sequence. Its cognate antigen has yet to be identified. Germline and junction disagree at one end, which may indicate a read error. Library prep was done by the immunoSEQ multiplex PCR assay. Entries here come from immuneACCESS through TCRdb and include only in-frame sequences with V and J called. Some clones fail to appear in such tables; in the studies checked, an unresolved V gene covers under half of the shortfall, and the cause of the remainder is unknown. The sample table contains 34,000 or so clones; only one count was recorded for around 75% of them. The top ten clonotypes cover roughly 13% of the sample. The CDR3 numbers 17 residues from cysteine through phenylalanine. CDR3 DNA only is kept here, 51 bases in frame from base 1. The germline V gene encodes CDR1 SGHVS and CDR2 FQNEAQ. The record originates from a study of radiotherapy plus CTLA-4 blockade in lung cancer (dated by TCRdb to 2016 to 2018). For the study in its entirety: Among the enrolled patients, approximately 18% had an objective response, and roughly 30% reached disease control. Broader findings and caveats from the paper: The strongest predictors of response, as reported, were early dynamic changes in blood T cell clones along with a rise in serum interferon-beta after radiation. After treatment with radiotherapy and ipilimumab, TCR clones that originated in tumors expanded in peripheral blood.

The study tested focal radiation therapy combined with CTLA-4 blockade (ipilimumab) in patients with chemo-refractory metastatic non-small-cell lung cancer. The sequence is built from TRBV7-8 and TRBJ2-1, with a tentative D gene TRBD2 over 5 matching bases. The sequence was obtained from a human donor with non-small cell lung cancer that progressed on radiotherapy plus ipilimumab. Source: peripheral blood, taken from a patient treated with radiotherapy plus ipilimumab. In nucleotide form, the sequence is TGTGCCAGCAGCTTAAAGGCCCTGGTAGCGTCCTCCAATGAGCAGTTCTTC. Its amino acids are CASSLKALVASSNEQFF.